Listed here are 25 T cell receptor beta chains from one sample, sequenced in a study of T cells in Graves' hyperthyroidism and ophthalmopathy. The investigators amplified TCR beta CDR3 regions from RNA transcripts. In the first-round RT-PCR of the TCR CDR3, the HTBI primer set was used. MiXCR, applied by TCRdb to the multiplex PCR reads, yields one record per CDR3 protein. The top ten clones hold approximately 6% of a sample with 35,000 to 45,000 distinct CDR3 sequences, 49% of them seen once. The source material was blood. The receptors shown here come from a woman between 50 and 59 years old with Graves' hyperthyroidism that later progressed to Graves' ophthalmopathy.

This clonotype was recorded many times. The chain has TRBV12-3 or TRBV12-4 and TRBJ2-3; D assignment may be TRBD1 or TRBD2 (5 bases each). Trimming left V 6 bases short and J 0 bases short, with 13 bases between. This CDR3 has 15 residues. CDR3 nucleotide sequence: TGTGCCAGCAGCCCAAGGGGACCTAGCACAGATACGCAGTATTTT. Residues: CASSPRGPSTDTQYF.

This clonotype has a count of ten or more. A much larger clone differs from this one at a single base, so this may be a read error. V and J are TRBV12-3 or TRBV12-4 and TRBJ2-1; tentative D call: TRBD2 (5 bases). CDR3 length: 12 residues. The V end was cut by 3 bases, the J end by 9 bases, with 9 bases between. The CDR3 spells CASSLWGVEQFF. CDR3 DNA sequence: TGTGCCAGCAGTTTGTGGGGAGTTGAGCAGTTCTTC.

Judged by abundance, this clonotype is medium-sized. V usage is TRBV24-1 and J usage is TRBJ2-5; 7 nucleotides line up with TRBD1. J gave up 2 bases and V 5 bases, and 7 bases lay outside the gene matches. The length of the CDR3 is 15 residues. Germline lookup yields CDR1 KGHDR and CDR2 SFDVKD. CDR3: CATSAKTGSQETQYF. CDR3 coding DNA: TGTGCCACCAGTGCCAAGACAGGGTCACAAGAGACCCAGTACTTC.

In this sample, this clonotype turned up many times. The chain combines TRBV6-2 or TRBV6-3 with TRBJ2-7; TRBD2 matches 13 bases. The V and J ends lost 6 bases and 4 bases, in that order; junction bases with no gene match: 3. The CDR3 is 14 amino acids. Germline V gives CDR1 MNHEY, CDR2 SVGEGT. DNA for the CDR3: TGTGCCAGCAGACGGACTAGCGGGAGTTACGAGCAGTACTTC. This encodes CASRRTSGSYEQYF.

This clonotype qualifies as medium-sized (0.01 to 0.1%). The V and J genes are TRBV20-1 and TRBJ1-4; D may be TRBD1 (5 bases). Trimming cost V 5 bases and J 7 bases, with 14 bases left between them. The germline V gene encodes CDR1 DFQATT and CDR2 SNEGSKA (reference sequence). The CDR3 extends over 13 amino acids. The CDR3 sequence: CSAPLRAGEKLFF. CDR3 DNA sequence: TGCAGTGCTCCCCTCAGGGCGGGTGAAAAACTGTTTTTT.

This clonotype was recorded many times. This chain joins TRBV15 and TRBJ2-6, with D unclear. This CDR3 is built from 16 residues. Germline V gene lookup returns CDR1 LNHNV and CDR2 YYDKDF (reference sequence). Trimming cost V 3 bases and J 1 base, with 10 bases left between them. CDR3 region: CATSSPRLSGANVLTF. CDR3 nucleotide sequence: TGTGCCACCAGCAGTCCACGGTTGTCTGGGGCCAACGTCCTGACTTTC.

This clonotype occurred many times. The rearrangement joins TRBV30 to TRBJ1-2; D is unresolved. Germline V CDR1 and CDR2: GTSNPN, SVGIG (reference sequence). This CDR3 is built from 14 residues. Trimming shortened V by 0 bases and J by 3 bases, and 11 bases separated the two germline ends. The CDR3, as DNA: TGTGCCTGGAGTGTTTCCGGGAGGTACTATGGCTACACCTTC. It is translated as CAWSVSGRYYGYTF.

This clonotype was detected only a few times. The J gene is TRBJ1-3, the V gene TRBV27; D ambiguous. CDR3 length: 14 residues. CDR1 is MNHEY, CDR2 SMNVEV, per germline (reference sequence). Trimming left V 3 bases short and J 0 bases short, with 6 bases between. The DNA of the CDR3 is TGTGCCAGCAGTTTCGGAGGCTCTGGAAACACCATATATTTT. This sequence encodes CASSFGGSGNTIYF.

This chain joins TRBV11-1 and TRBJ2-7; no firm D call. Germline loops: CDR1 SGHAT, CDR2 FQDESV (reference sequence). CDR3 length equals 16 residues. Trimming left V 1 base short and J 7 bases short, with 20 bases between. The CDR3 DNA reads TGTGCCAGCAGCTTAGTAAGCAGAGCAAACACCGGGGAGCAGTACTTC. Translation gives CASSLVSRANTGEQYF.

This clonotype showed up many times. The chain recombines TRBV20-1 with TRBJ2-3; a possible D gene is TRBD2 (5 bases). Per germline, CDR1 DFQATT and CDR2 SNEGSKA (reference sequence). Trimming took 8 bases from V and 1 from J, leaving 13 bases between them. The CDR3 consists of 13 residues. Written as DNA, the CDR3 is TGCAGTCCCGAAAGGCGGGGCACAGATACGCAGTATTTT. Its protein is CSPERRGTDTQYF.

The V gene is TRBV24-1, the J gene TRBJ2-7, with 11 bases aligning to TRBD1. Trimming took 5 bases from V and 2 from J; bases not matched to a gene: 7. The germline V gene encodes CDR1 KGHDR and CDR2 SFDVKD. The CDR3 has 16 residues. The CDR3 region is CATSGNPGQGAYEQYF. CDR3 DNA: TGTGCCACCAGTGGGAACCCGGGACAGGGGGCCTACGAGCAGTACTTC.

The chain is built from TRBV5-5 and TRBJ2-7, with D perhaps TRBD2 (5 bases). This CDR3 is built from 12 residues. Per the germline V gene, CDR1 is SGHKS and CDR2 is YYEKEE (reference sequence). Trimming took off 6 bases at V and 5 bases at J, with 12 bases between the two ends. The CDR3 region has the DNA TGTGCCAGCACCGAGAGGCGGGACGAGCAGTACTTC. It yields the protein CASTERRDEQYF.

Details on this clonotype: This CDR3 is missing its conserved last phenylalanine or tryptophan, likely due to a read error. The V gene is TRBV7-3, the J gene TRBJ2-3; no definite D call. Germline loops: CDR1 SGHTA, CDR2 FQGTGA. The CDR3 spans 11 residues. V lost 2 bases to trimming and J lost 12 bases, with 9 bases between them. The CDR3 is CASSLDRLQYL. CDR3 coding DNA: TGTGCCAGCAGCTTAGATCGACTCCAGTATCTT.

The chain recombines TRBV18 with TRBJ1-5, with D possibly matching TRBD1 (6 bases). The germline gives CDR1 KGHSH, CDR2 LQKENI. This CDR3 comprises 15 residues. The V end lost 0 bases, the J end lost 3 bases, and 9 bases lay between the germline ends. The CDR3 DNA reads as TGTGCCAGCTCACCACCGGGACACAACAATCAGCCCCAGCATTTT. Its translation is CASSPPGHNNQPQHF.

This clonotype was counted many times. This rearrangement joins TRBV20-1 to TRBJ2-3; no clear D. The CDR3 runs 14 residues. From germline, CDR1 is DFQATT and CDR2 SNEGSKA (reference sequence). V was pared by 6 bases and J by 0 bases, with 13 bases between. The CDR3 here is CSAPSILSTDTQYF. The CDR3 DNA is TGCAGTGCCCCCTCGATCCTCAGCACAGATACGCAGTATTTT.

The chain combines TRBV18 with TRBJ2-1, with 9 bases aligning to TRBD1. Germline trimming cut 5 bases from V and 6 bases from J; bases unmatched to any gene: 8. The CDR3 is 15 residues long. Germline-derived CDR1 and CDR2 are KGHSH and LQKENI. CDR3 in amino acids: CASSDRDRVTNEQFF. The CDR3 DNA is TGTGCCAGCTCAGACCGGGACAGGGTTACCAATGAGCAGTTCTTC.

This clonotype was picked up many times. The V call is TRBV5-6, the J call TRBJ1-1; possibly TRBD1 for D (6 bases). The CDR3 is 14 amino acids. CDR1 is SGHDT, CDR2 YYEEEE, per germline. Trimming removed 4 bases at V and 3 bases at J, with 13 bases between. CDR3 in DNA: TGTGCCAGCAGCGTACAGGGTAGAGACACTGAAGCTTTCTTT. It encodes CASSVQGRDTEAFF.

The chain couples TRBV9 to TRBJ2-5, with 12 bases matching TRBD2. The junction had 8 bases not matched to a gene; V was cut back by 1 base and J by 1 base. Germline lookup yields CDR1 SGDLS and CDR2 YYNGEE. There are 18 residues in the CDR3. CDR3 DNA: TGTGCCAGCAGCGTAAGACTAGCGGGAGAGTTAGCCCAAGAGACCCAGTACTTC. Protein: CASSVRLAGELAQETQYF.

J is TRBJ2-7 and V is TRBV2; D ambiguous. V was trimmed by 5 bases and J by 3 bases, leaving 8 bases between them. The CDR3 extends over 12 amino acids. In germline, CDR1 is SNHLY, CDR2 FYNNEI. This CDR3 is CASSTEYYEQYF. CDR3 nucleotide sequence: TGTGCCAGCAGTACAGAATACTACGAGCAGTACTTC.

This clonotype has a count of ten or more. The chain couples TRBV12-5 to TRBJ1-1; no clear D. CDR1 is LGHNT and CDR2 is FRNRAP in the germline V gene. The CDR3 runs 15 residues. V was cut by 0 bases and J by 1 base, with 9 bases left in between. The CDR3 is CASGLVLSENTEAFF. The CDR3 DNA follows: TGTGCTAGTGGTTTGGTACTCTCGGAGAACACTGAAGCTTTCTTT.

In its sample, this clonotype ranks as medium-sized. This chain uses TRBV7-9 with TRBJ1-2; weak D call: TRBD1 (6 bases). The CDR3 covers 13 residues. Trimming took off 3 bases at V and 3 bases at J, with 8 bases between the two ends. Germline V gene sequence: CDR1 SEHNR, CDR2 FQNEAQ (reference sequence). CDR3 in amino acids: CASSFGGDYGYTF. DNA for the CDR3: TGTGCCAGCAGCTTTGGGGGCGACTATGGCTACACCTTC.

CDR3 nucleotides: TGTGCCAGCAGCTTAGGCGTAGAAGCTTTCTTT. It encodes CASSLGVEAFF. V and J are TRBV7-9 and TRBJ1-1; D is unclear. The V and J ends lost 1 base and 8 bases respectively, with 5 bases between them. Germline V lookup: CDR1 SEHNR, CDR2 FQNEAQ (reference sequence). This CDR3 has 11 residues.

Regarding this clonotype: A much bigger clone sits one base away, suggesting this may be a read error. In this CDR3 the conserved last residue, phenylalanine or tryptophan, is missing, so a read error is likely. This chain links TRBV7-2 with TRBJ2-3; the D is unclear. The CDR3 has 14 amino acids. Germline-derived CDR1 and CDR2 are SGHTA and FQGNSA. CDR3 sequence (DNA): TGTGCCCGCAGCATACAATCTACCACAGATACGCAGTATTGT. It codes for CARSIQSTTDTQYC.

This clonotype showed up just once. The CDR3 DNA is TGTGCCTGGAGGTACCCGGACGGGGTGGCCACTGAAGCTTTCTTT. It is translated as CAWRYPDGVATEAFF. This chain links TRBV30 with TRBJ1-1; D is unclear. V was cut by 3 bases and J by 4 bases, with 18 bases left in between. The CDR3 runs to 15 residues. The V gene's germline CDR1 is GTSNPN and CDR2 SVGIG (reference sequence).

The chain recombines TRBV7-9 with TRBJ2-2, with D possibly being TRBD1 (6 bases). The V end lost 4 bases, the J end lost 8 bases, and 11 bases lay between the germline ends. The CDR3 spans 13 residues. In germline, CDR1 is SEHNR, CDR2 FQNEAQ (reference sequence). CDR3 nucleotides: TGTGCCAGCAGCTCAGCCGGGACAGGGGAGCTGTTTTTT. Protein: CASSSAGTGELFF.